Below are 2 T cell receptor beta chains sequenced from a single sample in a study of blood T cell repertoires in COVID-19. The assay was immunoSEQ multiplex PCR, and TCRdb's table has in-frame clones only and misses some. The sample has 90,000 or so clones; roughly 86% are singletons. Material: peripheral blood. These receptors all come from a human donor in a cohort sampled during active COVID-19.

CDR3 loop: CASSLGGPNEQFF. The CDR3, as DNA: TGTGCCAGCAGTTTGGGGGGGCCCAATGAGCAGTTCTTC. The chain recombines TRBV12-3 or TRBV12-4 with TRBJ2-1; weak D call: TRBD2 (7 bases). This CDR3 has 13 residues. V was shortened by 3 bases and J by 6 bases, with 9 bases between the two germline ends.

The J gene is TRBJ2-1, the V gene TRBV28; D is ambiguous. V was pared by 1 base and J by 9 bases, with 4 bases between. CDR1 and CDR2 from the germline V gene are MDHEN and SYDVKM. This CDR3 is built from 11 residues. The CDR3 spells CASSLSGEQFF. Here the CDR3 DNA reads TGTGCCAGCAGTTTATCGGGTGAGCAGTTCTTC.